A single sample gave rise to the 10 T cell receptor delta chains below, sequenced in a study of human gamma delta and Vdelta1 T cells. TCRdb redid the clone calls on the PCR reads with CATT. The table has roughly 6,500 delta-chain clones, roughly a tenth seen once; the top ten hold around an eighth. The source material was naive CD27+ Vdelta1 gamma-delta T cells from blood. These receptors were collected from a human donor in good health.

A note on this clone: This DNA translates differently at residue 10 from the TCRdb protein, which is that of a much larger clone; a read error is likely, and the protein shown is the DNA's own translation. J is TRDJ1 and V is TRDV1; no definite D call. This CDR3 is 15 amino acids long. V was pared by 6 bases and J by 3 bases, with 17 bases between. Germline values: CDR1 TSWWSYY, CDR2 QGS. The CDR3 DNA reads TGTGCTCTTGGACCCCTCCCGAGGCGCGCCGATAAACTCATCTTT. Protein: CALGPLPRRADKLIF.

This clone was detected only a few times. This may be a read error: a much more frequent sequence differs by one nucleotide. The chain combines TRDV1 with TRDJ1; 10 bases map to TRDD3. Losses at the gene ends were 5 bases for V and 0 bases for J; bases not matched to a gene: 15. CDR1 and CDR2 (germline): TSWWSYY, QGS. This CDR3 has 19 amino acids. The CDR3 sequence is CALGHKGWLGDRYTDKLIF. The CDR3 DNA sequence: TGTGCTCTTGGGCATAAGGGGTGGCTGGGGGATAGGTACACCGATAAACTCATCTTT.

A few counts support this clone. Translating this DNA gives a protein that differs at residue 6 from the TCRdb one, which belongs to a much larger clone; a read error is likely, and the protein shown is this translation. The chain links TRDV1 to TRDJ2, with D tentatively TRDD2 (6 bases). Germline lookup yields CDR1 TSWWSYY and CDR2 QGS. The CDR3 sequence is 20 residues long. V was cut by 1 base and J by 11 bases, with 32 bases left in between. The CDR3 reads CALGEPSGFPFPGTPPQLFF. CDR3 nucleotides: TGTGCTCTTGGGGAACCATCAGGGTTTCCCTTCCCGGGTACCCCTCCCCAACTCTTCTTT.

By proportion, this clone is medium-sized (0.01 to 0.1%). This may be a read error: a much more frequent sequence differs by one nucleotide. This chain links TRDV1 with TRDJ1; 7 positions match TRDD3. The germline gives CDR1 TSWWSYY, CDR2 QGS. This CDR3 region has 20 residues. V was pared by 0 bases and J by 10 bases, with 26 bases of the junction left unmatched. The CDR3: CALGELRPLRLGRAGNGLIF. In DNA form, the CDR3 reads TGTGCTCTTGGGGAACTCAGGCCCCTCCGACTGGGGAGAGCTGGAAACGGACTCATCTTT.

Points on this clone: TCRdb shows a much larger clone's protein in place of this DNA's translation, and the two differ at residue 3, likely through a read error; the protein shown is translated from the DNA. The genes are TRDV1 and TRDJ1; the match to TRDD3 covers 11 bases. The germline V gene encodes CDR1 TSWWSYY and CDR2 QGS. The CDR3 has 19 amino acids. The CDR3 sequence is CAPGERTSGGYSYTDKLIF. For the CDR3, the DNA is TGTGCTCCTGGGGAACGAACCTCTGGGGGATACAGCTACACCGATAAACTCATCTTT.

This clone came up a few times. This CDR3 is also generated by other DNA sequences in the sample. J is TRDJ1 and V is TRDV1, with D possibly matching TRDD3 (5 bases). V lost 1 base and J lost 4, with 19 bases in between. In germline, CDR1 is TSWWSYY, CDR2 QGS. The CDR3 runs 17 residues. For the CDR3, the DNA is TGTGCTCTTGGGGAACGCCACGGTGTGAGAGGGATCGATAAACTCATCTTT. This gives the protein CALGERHGVRGIDKLIF.

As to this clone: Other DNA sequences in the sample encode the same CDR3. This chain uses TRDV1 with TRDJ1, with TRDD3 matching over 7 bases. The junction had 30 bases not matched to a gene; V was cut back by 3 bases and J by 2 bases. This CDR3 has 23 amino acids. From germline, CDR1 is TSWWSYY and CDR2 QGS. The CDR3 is CALGEIRVELTSRDGGVTDKLIF. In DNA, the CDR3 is TGTGCTCTTGGGGAGATCCGGGTGGAGTTAACATCGCGGGATGGGGGAGTGACCGATAAACTCATCTTT.

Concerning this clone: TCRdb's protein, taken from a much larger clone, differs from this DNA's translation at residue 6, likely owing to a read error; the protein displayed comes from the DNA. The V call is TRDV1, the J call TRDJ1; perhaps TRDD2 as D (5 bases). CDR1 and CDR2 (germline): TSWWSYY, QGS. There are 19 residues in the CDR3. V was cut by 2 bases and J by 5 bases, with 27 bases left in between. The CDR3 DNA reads TGTGCTCTTGGGGAAAGGCGGGGCTTCCCCAGAAGACGCGTAGATAAACTCATCTTT. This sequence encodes CALGERRGFPRRRVDKLIF.

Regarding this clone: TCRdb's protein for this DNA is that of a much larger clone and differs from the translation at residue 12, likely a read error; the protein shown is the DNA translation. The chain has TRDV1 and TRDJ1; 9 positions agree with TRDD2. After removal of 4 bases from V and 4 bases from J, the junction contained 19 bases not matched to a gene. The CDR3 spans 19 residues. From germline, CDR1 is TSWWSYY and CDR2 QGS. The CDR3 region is CALGGLPTRTGRLGDKLIF. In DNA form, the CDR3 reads TGTGCTCTTGGGGGCCTTCCTACACGTACTGGGCGATTAGGCGATAAACTCATCTTT.

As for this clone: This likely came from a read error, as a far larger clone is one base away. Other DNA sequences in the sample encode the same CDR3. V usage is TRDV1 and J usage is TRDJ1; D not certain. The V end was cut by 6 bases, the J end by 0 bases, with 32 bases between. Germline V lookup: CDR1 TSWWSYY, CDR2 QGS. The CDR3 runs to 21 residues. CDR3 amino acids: CALGASNQLRARTSYTDKLIF. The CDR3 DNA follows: TGTGCTCTTGGAGCCTCCAATCAACTTCGGGCCCGTACTTCGTACACCGATAAACTCATCTTT.